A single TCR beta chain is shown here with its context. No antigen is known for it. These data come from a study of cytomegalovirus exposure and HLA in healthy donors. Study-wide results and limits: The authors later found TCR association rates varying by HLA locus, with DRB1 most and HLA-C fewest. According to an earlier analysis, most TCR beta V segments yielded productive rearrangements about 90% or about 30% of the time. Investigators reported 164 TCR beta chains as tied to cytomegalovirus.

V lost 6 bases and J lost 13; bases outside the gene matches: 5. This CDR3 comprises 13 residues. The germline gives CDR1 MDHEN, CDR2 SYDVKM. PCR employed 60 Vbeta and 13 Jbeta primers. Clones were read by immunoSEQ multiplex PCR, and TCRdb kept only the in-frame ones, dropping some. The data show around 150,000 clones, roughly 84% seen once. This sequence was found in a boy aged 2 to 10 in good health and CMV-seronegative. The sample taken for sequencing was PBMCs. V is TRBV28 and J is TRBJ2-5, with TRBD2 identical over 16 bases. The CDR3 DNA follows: TGTGCCAGCAGCTCCGGGACTAGCGGGAGGGTGTACTTC. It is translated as CASSSGTSGRVYF.